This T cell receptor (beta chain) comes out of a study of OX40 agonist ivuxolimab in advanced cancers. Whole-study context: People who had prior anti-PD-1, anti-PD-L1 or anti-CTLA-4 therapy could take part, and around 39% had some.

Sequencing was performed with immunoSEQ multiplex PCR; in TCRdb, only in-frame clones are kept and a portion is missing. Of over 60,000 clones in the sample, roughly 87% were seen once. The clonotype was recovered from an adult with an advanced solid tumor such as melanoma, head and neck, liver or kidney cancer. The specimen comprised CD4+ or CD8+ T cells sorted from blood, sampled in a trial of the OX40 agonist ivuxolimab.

In DNA, the CDR3 is TGCGCCAGCAGCTTGGGGGAGGCTGGAAACACCATATATTTT. It specifies CASSLGEAGNTIYF. The rearrangement links TRBV5-1 to TRBJ1-3, with D hard to call. Germline values: CDR1 SGHRS, CDR2 YFSETQ. V lost 0 bases and J 2 bases, leaving 6 bases between the germline ends. The CDR3 runs to 14 residues. Filled out from reference TRBV5-1 and TRBJ1-3, the complete variable domain reads KAGVTQTPRYLIKTRGQQVTLSCSPISGHRSVSWYQQTPGQGLQFLFEYFSETQRNKGNFPGRFSGRQFSNSRSEMNVSTLELGDSALYLCASSLGEAGNTIYFGEGSWLTVV.